The 32 T cell receptor beta chains presented below share a single source sample, sequenced in a study of blood T cell repertoires in COVID-19 (TCRdb year 2020). The library was built by means of the immunoSEQ multiplex PCR assay. TCRdb took this table from immuneACCESS and kept in-frame rearrangements with V and J called. Such tables lack part of the clones; where checked against another copy, unresolved V genes explain under half of the gap, and the rest is unexplained. Across this sample there are around 210,000 clones, with more than 65% seen only once. About 13% of the sample is taken by the ten largest. Sequencing input: peripheral blood. The source of these receptors is a human donor in a cohort sampled during active COVID-19.

The V and J genes are TRBV28 and TRBJ2-7; no clear D. Germline assignment: CDR1 MDHEN and CDR2 SYDVKM. Trimming took off 6 bases at V and 7 bases at J, with 19 bases between the two ends. This CDR3 is 14 amino acids long. The CDR3 loop is CASSPGGTRREQYF. The CDR3 region has the DNA TGTGCCAGCAGCCCCGGCGGCACCCGTCGTGAGCAGTACTTC.

V usage is TRBV10-2 and J usage is TRBJ1-2; D not certain. Trimming removed 9 bases at V and 2 bases at J, with 10 bases between. This CDR3 has 12 amino acids. Germline CDR1 is WSHSY and CDR2 is SAAADI. The CDR3 DNA reads as TGCGCCAGTAGCCCGCAAAACTATGGCTACACCTTC. Its translation: CASSPQNYGYTF.

This chain uses TRBV9 with TRBJ2-2; a possible D gene is TRBD1 (6 bases). This CDR3 is 14 amino acids long. The V end was cut by 2 bases, the J end by 6 bases, with 11 bases between. Germline CDR1 reads SGDLS; CDR2 reads YYNGEE. This CDR3 is CASSVRGGSGELFF. CDR3 coding DNA: TGTGCCAGCAGCGTCAGGGGTGGATCCGGGGAGCTGTTTTTT. Looking up the rest from reference TRBV9 and TRBJ2-2 gives the full variable domain: DSGVTQTPKHLITATGQRVTLRCSPRSGDLSVYWYQQSLDQGLQFLIQYYNGEERAKGNILERFSAQQFPDLHSELNLSSLELGDSALYFCASSVRGGSGELFFGEGSRLTVL.

This chain joins TRBV20-1 and TRBJ2-3; D remains unclear. This CDR3 is 11 amino acids long. The germline CDR1 and CDR2 sequences are DFQATT and SNEGSKA (reference sequence). V lost 3 bases to trimming and J lost 6 bases, with 7 bases between them. CDR3 nucleotide sequence: TGCAGTGCTAGTCTGTCCGATACGCAGTATTTT. This codes for CSASLSDTQYF.

This rearrangement joins TRBV3-1 (or the pseudogene TRBV3-2) to TRBJ2-5, with 8 positions matching TRBD2. The CDR3 length is 15 residues. The J segment lost 6 bases and the V segment lost 0 bases, leaving 6 bases of the junction unmatched. From germline, CDR1 is LGHDT and CDR2 YNNKEL (reference sequence). The CDR3, as DNA: TGTGCCAGCAGCCAAGATACGGGAGGGCTGAAGACCCAGTACTTC. This gives the protein CASSQDTGGLKTQYF.

This chain joins TRBV24-1 and TRBJ1-1; D might be TRBD1 (6 bases). With 3 bases removed from V and 11 bases from J, the gap between germline ends came to 12 bases. The CDR3 is made up of 12 amino acids. Germline V lookup: CDR1 KGHDR, CDR2 SFDVKD. The CDR3 coding sequence is TGTGCCACCAGTGATGTACAGGGTATGGCTTTCTTT. It is translated as CATSDVQGMAFF.

The V gene is TRBV2, the J gene TRBJ1-6; TRBD1 aligns across 8 bases. With 7 bases clipped from V and 7 bases from J, the junction kept 6 bases outside the gene matches. Germline lookup yields CDR1 SNHLY and CDR2 FYNNEI. The CDR3 has 14 residues. CDR3 residues: CASTWTGWNSPLHF. CDR3 in DNA: TGTGCCAGCACCTGGACAGGGTGGAATTCACCCCTCCACTTT.

This chain uses TRBV7-2 with TRBJ2-1; tentatively, D is TRBD2 (7 bases). The V end lost 5 bases, the J end lost 3 bases, and 14 bases lay between the germline ends. This CDR3 is built from 15 residues. CDR1 and CDR2 from the germline V gene are SGHTA and FQGNSA. The DNA for the CDR3 is TGTGCCAGCAGCCCACCGGGGGGCTACTACAATGAGCAGTTCTTC. Its protein is CASSPPGGYYNEQFF.

This rearrangement joins TRBV25-1 to TRBJ1-4; 9 bases line up with TRBD1. CDR3 length: 17 amino acids. J gave up 0 bases and V 5 bases, and 7 bases lay outside the gene matches. CDR1 MGHDK and CDR2 SYGVNS come from the germline V gene. Written as DNA, the CDR3 is TGTGCCAGCAGTTCTAAGGACAGGGGTGCAACTAATGAAAAACTGTTTTTT. Translating gives CASSSKDRGATNEKLFF.

This chain links TRBV20-1 with TRBJ1-1, with unresolved D. CDR1 DFQATT and CDR2 SNEGSKA come from the germline V gene (reference sequence). Trimming left V 3 bases short and J 3 bases short, with 11 bases between. This CDR3 has 13 residues. Here the CDR3 reads CSASSQRDTEAFF. The CDR3 coding sequence is TGCAGTGCTAGTTCACAGCGGGACACTGAAGCTTTCTTT.

The gene calls are TRBV6-2 or TRBV6-3 and TRBJ2-7, with 7 nucleotides matching TRBD2. J was trimmed by 2 bases and V by 5 bases; bases with no gene match: 9. The CDR3 runs to 15 residues. Germline V gives CDR1 MNHEY, CDR2 SVGEGT. CDR3 sequence (DNA): TGTGCCAGCAGTCCCTCTCGGGGGGTCCCCTACGAGCAGTACTTC. This gives the protein CASSPSRGVPYEQYF.

The rearrangement uses TRBV5-1 and TRBJ2-1; maybe TRBD1 (6 bases). V was trimmed by 0 bases and J by 6 bases, leaving 13 bases between them. The CDR3 is 15 residues long. CDR1 is SGHRS and CDR2 is YFSETQ in the germline V gene. The CDR3 is CASSLAGTLGNEQFF. The CDR3, as DNA: TGCGCCAGCAGCTTGGCCGGGACACTGGGCAATGAGCAGTTCTTC.

V is TRBV7-9 and J is TRBJ2-2; D is ambiguous. The CDR3 sequence is 15 residues long. Germline loops: CDR1 SEHNR, CDR2 FQNEAQ (reference sequence). V was shortened by 9 bases and J by 0 bases, with 14 bases between the two germline ends. CDR3 region: CARTPEYANTGELFF. CDR3 bases: TGTGCCAGAACTCCGGAGTACGCGAACACCGGGGAGCTGTTTTTT.

V usage is TRBV28 and J usage is TRBJ2-6; 7 bases map to TRBD2. CDR1 MDHEN and CDR2 SYDVKM come from the germline V gene. CDR3 length equals 15 residues. The V and J ends lost 6 bases and 2 bases, in that order; junction bases with no gene match: 4. The CDR3 loop reads CASRESGTGANVLTF. As DNA, the CDR3 is TGTGCCAGCAGAGAAAGCGGGACTGGGGCCAACGTCCTGACTTTC. Supplemented by reference TRBV28 and TRBJ2-6, the full variable domain reads DVKVTQSSRYLVKRTGEKVFLECVQDMDHENMFWYRQDPGLGLRLIYFSYDVKMKEKGDIPEGYSVSREKKERFSLILESASTNQTSMYLCASRESGTGANVLTFGAGSRLTVL.

The chain recombines TRBV18 with TRBJ2-1; a weak D match, TRBD2 (5 bases). V dropped 1 base and J dropped 8 bases, with 15 bases sitting between them. Per germline, CDR1 KGHSH and CDR2 LQKENI. This CDR3 spans 15 amino acids. The CDR3 protein is CASSPRSYLGDEQFF. The CDR3 DNA sequence: TGTGCCAGCTCACCACGAAGCTATTTGGGAGATGAGCAGTTCTTC.

The chain carries TRBV24-1 and TRBJ2-3; no definite D call. V was pared by 0 bases and J by 0 bases, with 9 bases between. Germline V gives CDR1 KGHDR, CDR2 SFDVKD. The CDR3 covers 16 residues. CDR3 coding DNA: TGTGCCACCAGTGATTTGGCACCGACAAGCACAGATACGCAGTATTTT. Amino acids: CATSDLAPTSTDTQYF.

V and J are TRBV7-2 and TRBJ2-7; D is undetermined. Between the trimmed V and J ends, which lost 0 bases and 3 bases, there was a span of 9 bases. Germline V gene sequence: CDR1 SGHTA, CDR2 FQGNSA. The CDR3 is 14 amino acids. In nucleotides, the CDR3 is TGTGCCAGCAGCTTAGCACAGAACATCTACGAGCAGTACTTC. Its protein is CASSLAQNIYEQYF.

The chain couples TRBV5-1 to TRBJ2-2; maybe TRBD2 (5 bases). CDR1 is SGHRS, CDR2 YFSETQ, per germline. Trimming removed 4 bases from V and 2 bases from J, with 12 bases in between. The CDR3 is made up of 15 amino acids. The CDR3 spells CASSPRTGNTGELFF. Here the CDR3 DNA reads TGCGCCAGCAGCCCTCGGACGGGAAACACCGGGGAGCTGTTTTTT.

This chain links TRBV5-1 with TRBJ2-7; TRBD1 agrees at 9 bases. Per germline, CDR1 SGHRS and CDR2 YFSETQ. The junction had 3 bases not matched to a gene; V was cut back by 1 base and J by 4 bases. The CDR3 extends over 14 amino acids. The CDR3, as DNA: TGCGCCAGCAGCTTGAGGACAGGGGCTTACGAGCAGTACTTC. Its protein is CASSLRTGAYEQYF.

The rearrangement joins TRBV28 to TRBJ2-7; D ambiguous. The germline V gene encodes CDR1 MDHEN and CDR2 SYDVKM. Between the trimmed V and J ends, which lost 6 bases and 1 base, there was a span of 16 bases. The CDR3 totals 15 residues. CDR3 residues: CASSEVVLRSYEQYF. The CDR3 DNA is TGTGCCAGCAGCGAGGTTGTACTCCGGTCCTACGAGCAGTACTTC.

This clone was seen more than once but under ten times. The chain recombines TRBV5-5 with TRBJ1-6; the match to TRBD1 covers 9 bases. Trimming cost V 4 bases and J 3 bases; bases outside gene matches: 5. Germline values: CDR1 SGHKS, CDR2 YYEKEE (reference sequence). The CDR3 consists of 16 residues. Written as DNA, the CDR3 is TGTGCCAGCAGCCCTGGACAGGGGCGCTATAATTCACCCCTCCACTTT. Amino acid sequence: CASSPGQGRYNSPLHF.

This clone has just a few counts. Other DNA sequences in the same sample also yield this CDR3. V and J are TRBV5-4 and TRBJ2-1, with a possible D match to TRBD2 (6 bases). This CDR3 is 12 amino acids long. V lost 0 bases to trimming and J lost 10 bases, with 8 bases between them. From germline, CDR1 is SGHNT and CDR2 YYREEE (reference sequence). This chain's CDR3 is CASSLAGGEQFF. Here the CDR3 DNA reads TGTGCCAGCAGCTTGGCCGGGGGAGAGCAGTTCTTC.

The V gene is TRBV28, the J gene TRBJ1-2; 11 bases are shared with TRBD1. CDR3 length: 16 amino acids. Unmatched junction bases numbered 13, after V lost 5 bases and J lost 8 bases. Per the germline V gene, CDR1 is MDHEN and CDR2 is SYDVKM. This CDR3 reads CASSRDRGKALGGYTF. The CDR3 DNA is TGTGCCAGCAGTCGGGACAGGGGGAAAGCATTAGGGGGCTACACCTTC.

The genes are TRBV18 and TRBJ1-5; no clear D. Germline CDR1 KGHSH, CDR2 LQKENI. The CDR3 loop spans 14 amino acids. Trimming removed 2 bases at V and 2 bases at J, with 7 bases between. Written as DNA, the CDR3 is TGTGCCAGCTCACCAGTCGGGGGCAATCAGCCCCAGCATTTT. It encodes CASSPVGGNQPQHF.

The chain recombines TRBV20-1 with TRBJ2-7; TRBD2 aligns across 10 bases. The germline V gene encodes CDR1 DFQATT and CDR2 SNEGSKA (reference sequence). The CDR3 contains 16 residues. After removal of 3 bases from V and 3 bases from J, the junction contained 11 bases not matched to a gene. CDR3 protein: CSASSSGRAVGYEQYF. The CDR3 bases are TGCAGTGCTAGTTCCAGCGGGAGGGCCGTTGGCTACGAGCAGTACTTC.

The rearrangement uses TRBV2 and TRBJ2-1, with 8 bases matching TRBD2. Germline CDR1 reads SNHLY; CDR2 reads FYNNEI. The CDR3 totals 16 residues. V lost 5 bases, J lost 7 bases, and 13 bases stayed unmatched. The CDR3 nucleotides read TGTGCCAGCAGTCCCTTGAGCGGGGGCCCCTCGAATGAGCAGTTCTTC. It translates to CASSPLSGGPSNEQFF. Full variable domain (remainder filled in from reference TRBV2 and TRBJ2-1): EPEVTQTPSHQVTQMGQEVILRCVPISNHLYFYWYRQILGQKVEFLVSFYNNEISEKSEIFDDQFSVERPDGSNFTLKIRSTKLEDSAMYFCASSPLSGGPSNEQFFGPGTRLTVL.

As to this clone: In the same sample, other DNA sequences code for this CDR3. The chain couples TRBV29-1 to TRBJ1-4, with D perhaps matching TRBD1 (6 bases). This CDR3 is built from 12 residues. The germline V and J ends were trimmed by 4 bases and 7 bases, with 10 bases remaining between them. Germline assignment: CDR1 SQVTM and CDR2 ANQGSEA. The CDR3 bases are TGCAGCGTTGGGGAGGGGGGTGAAAAACTGTTTTTT. This gives the protein CSVGEGGEKLFF.

The V and J genes are TRBV4-1 and TRBJ2-7; possibly TRBD2 for D (6 bases). Germline V gene data show CDR1 as MGHRA and CDR2 as YSYEKL. The V and J ends lost 1 base and 8 bases respectively, with 18 bases between them. This CDR3 spans 15 amino acids. The CDR3 is CASSQVIPSVDKQYF. CDR3 DNA sequence: TGCGCCAGCAGCCAAGTGATCCCTAGCGTCGATAAGCAGTACTTC.

This chain connects TRBV3-1 (or the pseudogene TRBV3-2) to TRBJ2-5, with TRBD1 matching 10 bases. This CDR3 is built from 16 residues. J lost 2 bases, V lost 6 bases, and 9 bases had no gene match. In germline, CDR1 is LGHDT, CDR2 YNNKEL (reference sequence). This chain's CDR3 is CASSYGQGGSQETQYF. The CDR3 nucleotides read TGTGCCAGCAGTTACGGACAGGGGGGCTCTCAAGAGACCCAGTACTTC.

This clone was detected only a few times. The V and J genes are TRBV7-6 and TRBJ2-3, with a weak D call TRBD1 (6 bases). This CDR3 comprises 16 residues. Per the germline V gene, CDR1 is SGHVS and CDR2 is FNYEAQ. V lost 1 base, J lost 2 bases, and 13 bases lay in between. The CDR3 bases are TGTGCCAGCAGCTTAGGACCCAGGGGAAACACAGATACGCAGTATTTT. Its translation is CASSLGPRGNTDTQYF.

This clone appeared once. The chain carries TRBV2 and TRBJ2-6, with 12 bases lining up with TRBD1. Germline V gene sequence: CDR1 SNHLY, CDR2 FYNNEI. This CDR3 region has 18 residues. V gave up 5 bases and J gave up 1 base; unmatched junction bases: 6. The CDR3 region has the DNA TGTGCCAGCAGTCCCCCGGGACAGGGGGCGTCTGGGGCCAACGTCCTGACTTTC. Its protein is CASSPPGQGASGANVLTF.

A single count supports this clone. This chain joins TRBV6-6 and TRBJ1-1; D call uncertain. The germline V gene has CDR1 MNHNY and CDR2 SVGAGI (reference sequence). This CDR3 spans 13 amino acids. CDR3 loop: CASRGTLNTEAFF. In DNA form, the CDR3 reads TGTGCATCGAGAGGCACCCTGAACACTGAAGCTTTCTTT.